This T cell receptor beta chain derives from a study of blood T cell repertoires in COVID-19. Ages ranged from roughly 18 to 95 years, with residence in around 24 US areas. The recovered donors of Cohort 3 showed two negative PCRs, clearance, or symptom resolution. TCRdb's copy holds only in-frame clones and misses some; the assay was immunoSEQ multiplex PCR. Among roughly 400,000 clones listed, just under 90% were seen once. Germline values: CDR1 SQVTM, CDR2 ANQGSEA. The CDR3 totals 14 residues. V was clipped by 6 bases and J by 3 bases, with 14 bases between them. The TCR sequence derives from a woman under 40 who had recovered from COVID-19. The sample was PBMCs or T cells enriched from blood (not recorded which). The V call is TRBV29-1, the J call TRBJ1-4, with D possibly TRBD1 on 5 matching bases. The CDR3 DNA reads TGCAGCGTGTACCCAGGGTATCCTAATGAAAAACTGTTTTTT. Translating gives CSVYPGYPNEKLFF.